This TCR beta chain was observed in a study of blood T cells in healthy people across ages. The study's findings and limits: With unsorted PBMCs, a conclusive comparison of naive versus antigen-experienced cells was not possible.

This clonotype was counted only a few times. Its antigen is currently unknown. Germline-derived CDR1 and CDR2 are SGHDN and FVKESK. With 4 bases clipped from V and 2 bases from J, the junction kept 3 bases outside the gene matches. This CDR3 region has 14 residues. For the second PCR, which ran for 7 to 11 cycles, a sample-barcoded 5' primer and a J-beta primer mix were used. TCRdb used MiXCR to reprocess the 5' RACE reads, holding one entry per CDR3 protein. The table has about 570,000 distinct CDR3 sequences, 27% seen once. Sequenced material: blood. The chain is built from TRBV14 and TRBJ2-3; 7 bases map to TRBD2. This clonotype was obtained from a woman in her 70s in good health. The CDR3 loop reads CASSRTSNTDTQYF. CDR3 nucleotides: TGTGCCAGCAGCCGGACTAGTAACACAGATACGCAGTATTTT.